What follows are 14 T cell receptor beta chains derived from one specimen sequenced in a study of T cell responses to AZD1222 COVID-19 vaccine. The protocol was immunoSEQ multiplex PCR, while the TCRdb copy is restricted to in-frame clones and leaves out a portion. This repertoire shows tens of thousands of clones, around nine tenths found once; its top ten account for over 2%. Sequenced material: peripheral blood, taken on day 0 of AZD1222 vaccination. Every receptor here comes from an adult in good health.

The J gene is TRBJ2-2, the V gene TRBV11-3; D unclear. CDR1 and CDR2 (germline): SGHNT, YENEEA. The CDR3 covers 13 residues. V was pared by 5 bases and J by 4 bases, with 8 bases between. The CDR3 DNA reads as TGTGCCAGCAGCCAAGTCAGCACCGGGGAGCTGTTTTTT. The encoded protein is CASSQVSTGELFF. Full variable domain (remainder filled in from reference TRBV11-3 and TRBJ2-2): EAGVVQSPRYKIIEKKQPVAFWCNPISGHNTLYWYLQNLGQGPELLIRYENEEAVDDSQLPKDRFSAERLKGVDSTLKIQPAELGDSAVYLCASSQVSTGELFFGEGSRLTVL.

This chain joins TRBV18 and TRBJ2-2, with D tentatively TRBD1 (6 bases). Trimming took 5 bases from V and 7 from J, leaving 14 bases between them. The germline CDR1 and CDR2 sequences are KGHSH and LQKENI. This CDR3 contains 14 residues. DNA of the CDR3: TGTGCCAGCTCAATCAAGGGGGTGAACGGGGAGCTGTTTTTT. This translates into CASSIKGVNGELFF.

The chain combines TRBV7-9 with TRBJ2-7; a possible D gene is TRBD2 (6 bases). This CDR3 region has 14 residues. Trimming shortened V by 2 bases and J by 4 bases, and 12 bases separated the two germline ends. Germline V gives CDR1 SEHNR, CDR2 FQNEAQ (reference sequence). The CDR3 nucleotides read TGTGCCAGCAGCTTACTCGGGGGTGGGTACGAGCAGTACTTC. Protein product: CASSLLGGGYEQYF. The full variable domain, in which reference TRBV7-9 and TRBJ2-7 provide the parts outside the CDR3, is DTGVSQNPRHKITKRGQNVTFRCDPISEHNRLYWYRQTLGQGPEFLTYFQNEAQLEKSRLLSDRFSAERPKGSFSTLEIQRTEQGDSAMYLCASSLLGGGYEQYFGPGTRLTVT.

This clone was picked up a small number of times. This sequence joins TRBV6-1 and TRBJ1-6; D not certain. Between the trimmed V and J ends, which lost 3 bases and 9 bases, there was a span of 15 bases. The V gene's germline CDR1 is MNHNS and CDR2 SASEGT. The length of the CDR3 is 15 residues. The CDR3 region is CASSESRRVGSPLHF. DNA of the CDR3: TGTGCCAGCAGTGAGTCCAGGAGGGTAGGTTCACCCCTCCACTTT.

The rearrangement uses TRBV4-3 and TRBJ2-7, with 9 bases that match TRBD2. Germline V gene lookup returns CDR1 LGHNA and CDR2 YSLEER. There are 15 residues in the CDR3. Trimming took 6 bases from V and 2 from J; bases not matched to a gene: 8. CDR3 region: CASSNLAGPPYEQYF. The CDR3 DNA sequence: TGCGCCAGCAGTAATCTAGCGGGGCCTCCCTACGAGCAGTACTTC.

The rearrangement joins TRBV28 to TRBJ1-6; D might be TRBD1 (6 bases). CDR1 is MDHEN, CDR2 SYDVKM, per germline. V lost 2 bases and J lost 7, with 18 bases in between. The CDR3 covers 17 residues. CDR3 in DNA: TGTGCCAGCAGTTTAAGTCGAATGGGACATAGAAATTCACCCCTCCACTTT. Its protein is CASSLSRMGHRNSPLHF.

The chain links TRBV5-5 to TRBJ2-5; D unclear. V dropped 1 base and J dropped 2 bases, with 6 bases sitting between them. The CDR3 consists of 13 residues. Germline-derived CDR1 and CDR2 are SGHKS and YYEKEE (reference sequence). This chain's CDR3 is CASSLMGQETQYF. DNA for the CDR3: TGTGCCAGCAGCTTGATGGGTCAAGAGACCCAGTACTTC.

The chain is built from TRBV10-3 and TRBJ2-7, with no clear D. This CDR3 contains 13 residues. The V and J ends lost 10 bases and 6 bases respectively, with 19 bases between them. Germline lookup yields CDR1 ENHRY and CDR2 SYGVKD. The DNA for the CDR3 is TGTGCCACCCAAGGCTCAGGCTCGGGCGAGCAGTACTTC. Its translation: CATQGSGSGEQYF.

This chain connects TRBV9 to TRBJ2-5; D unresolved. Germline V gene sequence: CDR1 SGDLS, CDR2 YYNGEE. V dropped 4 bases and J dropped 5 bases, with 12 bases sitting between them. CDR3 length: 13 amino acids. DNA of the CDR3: TGTGCCAGCAGCCCAGGTCGGTCGGAGACCCAGTACTTC. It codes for CASSPGRSETQYF.

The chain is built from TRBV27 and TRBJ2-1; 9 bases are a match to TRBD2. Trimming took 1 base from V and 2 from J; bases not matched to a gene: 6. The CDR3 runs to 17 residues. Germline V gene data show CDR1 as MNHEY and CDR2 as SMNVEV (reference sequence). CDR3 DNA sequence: TGTGCCAGCAGTTTATTTTTCGGCGGGAGGGCCTACAATGAGCAGTTCTTC. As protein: CASSLFFGGRAYNEQFF.

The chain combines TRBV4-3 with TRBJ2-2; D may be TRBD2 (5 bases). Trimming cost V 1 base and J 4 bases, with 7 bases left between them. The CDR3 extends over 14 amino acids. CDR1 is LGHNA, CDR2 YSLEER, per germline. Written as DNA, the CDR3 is TGCGCCAGCAGCCAAGCGGGATCCACCGGGGAGCTGTTTTTT. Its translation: CASSQAGSTGELFF.

The CDR3 region has the DNA TGCGCCAGCAGCTTGTTGGGACAGGGGATTGAAAAACTGTTTTTT. Translated, it gives CASSLLGQGIEKLFF. The gene calls are TRBV5-1 and TRBJ1-4; 10 bases are a match to TRBD1. The junction had 4 bases not matched to a gene; V was cut back by 1 base and J by 7 bases. Looked up from germline, CDR1 is SGHRS and CDR2 is YFSETQ. The CDR3 is 15 residues long.

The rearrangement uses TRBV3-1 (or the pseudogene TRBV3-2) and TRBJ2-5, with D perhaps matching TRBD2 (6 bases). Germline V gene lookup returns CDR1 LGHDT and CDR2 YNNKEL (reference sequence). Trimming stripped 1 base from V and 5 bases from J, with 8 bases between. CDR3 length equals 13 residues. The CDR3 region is CASSQVEGETQYF. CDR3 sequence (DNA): TGTGCCAGCAGCCAAGTGGAGGGGGAGACCCAGTACTTC.

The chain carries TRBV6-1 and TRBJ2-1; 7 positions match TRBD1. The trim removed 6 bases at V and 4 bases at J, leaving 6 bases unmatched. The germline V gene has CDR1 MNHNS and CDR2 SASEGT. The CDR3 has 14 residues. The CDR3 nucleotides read TGTGCCAGCAGCGGACAGGTGACTTACAATGAGCAGTTCTTC. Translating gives CASSGQVTYNEQFF.